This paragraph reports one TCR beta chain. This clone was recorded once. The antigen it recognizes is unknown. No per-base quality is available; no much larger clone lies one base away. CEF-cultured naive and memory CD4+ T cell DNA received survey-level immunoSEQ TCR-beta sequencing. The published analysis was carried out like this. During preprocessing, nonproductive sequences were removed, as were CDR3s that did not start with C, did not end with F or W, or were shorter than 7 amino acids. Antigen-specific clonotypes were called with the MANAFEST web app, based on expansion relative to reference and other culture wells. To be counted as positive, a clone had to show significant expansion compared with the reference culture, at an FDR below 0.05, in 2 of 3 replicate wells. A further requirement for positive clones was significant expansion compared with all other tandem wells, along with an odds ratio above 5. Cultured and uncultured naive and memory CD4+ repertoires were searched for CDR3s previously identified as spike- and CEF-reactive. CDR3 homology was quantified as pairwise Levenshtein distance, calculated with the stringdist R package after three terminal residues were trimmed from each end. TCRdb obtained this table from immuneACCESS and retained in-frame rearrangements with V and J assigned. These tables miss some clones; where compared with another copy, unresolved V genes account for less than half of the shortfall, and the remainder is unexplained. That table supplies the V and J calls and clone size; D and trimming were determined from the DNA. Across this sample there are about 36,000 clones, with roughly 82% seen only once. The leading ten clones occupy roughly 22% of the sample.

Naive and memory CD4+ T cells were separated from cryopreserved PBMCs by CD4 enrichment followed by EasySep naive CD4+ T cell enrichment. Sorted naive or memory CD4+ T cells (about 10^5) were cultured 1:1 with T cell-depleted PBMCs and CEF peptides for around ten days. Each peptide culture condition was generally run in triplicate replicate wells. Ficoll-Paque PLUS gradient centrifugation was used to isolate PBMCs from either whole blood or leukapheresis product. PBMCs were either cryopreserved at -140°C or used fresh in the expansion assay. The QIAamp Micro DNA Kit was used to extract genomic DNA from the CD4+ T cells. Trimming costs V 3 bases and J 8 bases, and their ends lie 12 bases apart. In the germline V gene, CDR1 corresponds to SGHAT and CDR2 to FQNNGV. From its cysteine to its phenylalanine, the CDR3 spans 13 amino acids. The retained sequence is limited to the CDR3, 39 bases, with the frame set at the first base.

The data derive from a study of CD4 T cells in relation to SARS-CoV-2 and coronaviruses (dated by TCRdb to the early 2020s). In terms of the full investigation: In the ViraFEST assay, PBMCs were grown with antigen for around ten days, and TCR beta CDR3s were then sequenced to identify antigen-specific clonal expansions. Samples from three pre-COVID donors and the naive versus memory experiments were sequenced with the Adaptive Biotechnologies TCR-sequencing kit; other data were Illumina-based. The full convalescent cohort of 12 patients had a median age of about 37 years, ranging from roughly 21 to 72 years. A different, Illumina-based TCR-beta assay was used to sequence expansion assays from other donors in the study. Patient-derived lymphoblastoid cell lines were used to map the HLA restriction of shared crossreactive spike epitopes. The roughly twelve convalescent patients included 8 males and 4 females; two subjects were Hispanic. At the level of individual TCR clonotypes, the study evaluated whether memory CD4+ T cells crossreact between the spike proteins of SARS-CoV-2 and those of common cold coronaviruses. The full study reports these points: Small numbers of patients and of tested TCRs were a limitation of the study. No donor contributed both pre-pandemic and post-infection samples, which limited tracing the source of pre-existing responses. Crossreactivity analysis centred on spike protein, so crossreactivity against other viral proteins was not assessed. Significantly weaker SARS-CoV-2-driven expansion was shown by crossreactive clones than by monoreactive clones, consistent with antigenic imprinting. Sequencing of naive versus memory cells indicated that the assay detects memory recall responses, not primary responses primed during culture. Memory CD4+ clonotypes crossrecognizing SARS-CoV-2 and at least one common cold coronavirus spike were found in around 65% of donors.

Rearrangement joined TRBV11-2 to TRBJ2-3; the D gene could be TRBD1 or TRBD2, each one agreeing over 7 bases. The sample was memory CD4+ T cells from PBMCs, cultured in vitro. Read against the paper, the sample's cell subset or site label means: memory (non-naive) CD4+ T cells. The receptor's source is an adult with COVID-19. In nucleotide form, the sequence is TGTGCCAGCAGCTTCCAGGGGGAGGGTACGCAGTATTTT. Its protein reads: CASSFQGEGTQYF.